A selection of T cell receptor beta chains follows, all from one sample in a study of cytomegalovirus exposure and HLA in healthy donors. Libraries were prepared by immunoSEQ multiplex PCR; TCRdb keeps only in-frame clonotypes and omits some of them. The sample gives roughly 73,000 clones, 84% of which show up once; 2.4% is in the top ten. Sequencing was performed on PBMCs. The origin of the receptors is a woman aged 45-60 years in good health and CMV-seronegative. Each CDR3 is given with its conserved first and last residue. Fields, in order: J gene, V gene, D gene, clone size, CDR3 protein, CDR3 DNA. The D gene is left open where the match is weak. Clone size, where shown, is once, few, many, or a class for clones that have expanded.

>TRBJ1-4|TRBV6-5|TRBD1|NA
CASSYDSYRGEEKLFF
TGTGCCAGCAGTTACGACTCCTACAGGGGCGAGGAAAAACTGTTTTTT
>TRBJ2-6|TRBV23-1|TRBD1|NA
CASSHPGGSGANVLTF
TGCGCCAGCAGTCACCCAGGGGGCTCTGGGGCCAACGTCCTGACTTTC
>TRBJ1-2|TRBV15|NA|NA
CATSRDQPPRDGYTF
TGTGCCACCAGCAGAGACCAACCCCCCAGGGATGGCTACACCTTC
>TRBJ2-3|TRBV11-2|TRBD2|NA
CASSPSGGGTDTQYF
TGTGCCAGCAGCCCAAGCGGGGGGGGGACAGATACGCAGTATTTT
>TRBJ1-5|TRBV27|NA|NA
CASSYTGLQPQHF
TGTGCCAGCAGTTATACAGGCCTCCAGCCCCAGCATTTT
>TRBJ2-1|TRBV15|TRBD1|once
CATSRGGTGYNEQFF
TGTGCCACCAGCAGAGGGGGGACAGGGTACAATGAGCAGTTCTTC
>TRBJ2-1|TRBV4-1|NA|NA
CASSQGSTGSPYNEQFF
TGCGCCAGCAGCCAAGGTTCGACTGGGTCCCCCTACAATGAGCAGTTCTTC
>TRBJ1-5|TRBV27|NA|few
CASSLEGSQPQHF
TGTGCCAGCAGTTTGGAAGGGAGTCAGCCCCAGCATTTT
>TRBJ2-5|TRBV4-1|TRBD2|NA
CASSQTSEWTQYF
TGCGCCAGCAGCCAGACTAGCGAGTGGACCCAGTACTTC
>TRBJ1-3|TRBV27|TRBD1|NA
CTSSSTGAGNTIYF
TGTACCAGCAGTTCGACAGGGGCTGGAAACACCATATATTTT
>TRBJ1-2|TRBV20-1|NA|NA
CSAASGYTF
TGCAGTGCTGCGAGTGGCTACACCTTC
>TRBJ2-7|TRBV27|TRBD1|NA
CASSFEQGYEQYF
TGTGCCAGCAGTTTTGAACAGGGGTACGAGCAGTACTTC
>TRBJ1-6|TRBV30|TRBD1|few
CAWSGTGDNSPLHF
TGTGCCTGGAGTGGGACAGGGGATAATTCACCCCTCCACTTT
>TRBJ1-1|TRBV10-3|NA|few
CAITGEGTEAFF
TGTGCCATCACCGGGGAGGGCACTGAAGCTTTCTTT
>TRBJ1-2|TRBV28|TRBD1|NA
CASSLFGRTGGTGYGYTF
TGTGCCAGCAGTTTATTCGGCCGAACAGGGGGTACAGGCTATGGCTACACCTTC
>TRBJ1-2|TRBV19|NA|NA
CASSARVRPNYGYTF
TGTGCCAGTAGTGCCAGGGTTCGGCCAAACTATGGCTACACCTTC
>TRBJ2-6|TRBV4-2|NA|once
CASSQEGGTPLSGANVLTF
TGTGCCAGCAGCCAAGAGGGGGGTACCCCCCTCTCTGGGGCCAACGTCCTGACTTTC
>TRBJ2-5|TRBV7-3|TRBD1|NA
CASSRTGGGFQETQYF
TGTGCCAGCAGCCGGACAGGGGGCGGATTCCAAGAGACCCAGTACTTC
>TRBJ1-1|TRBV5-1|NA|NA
CASSAQGGVGTEAFF
TGCGCCAGCAGCGCCCAGGGCGGGGTGGGCACTGAAGCTTTCTTT
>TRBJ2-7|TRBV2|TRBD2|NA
CASSGRMRAGVRTEQYF
TGTGCCAGCAGTGGCCGTATGAGGGCGGGGGTGAGGACTGAGCAGTACTTC
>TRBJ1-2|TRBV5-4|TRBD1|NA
CASSLGDSYGYTF
TGTGCCAGCAGCTTGGGGGACAGCTATGGCTACACCTTC
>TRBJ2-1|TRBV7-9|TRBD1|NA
CASSLGQGATDEQFF
TGTGCCAGCAGCTTAGGACAGGGGGCAACGGATGAGCAGTTCTTC
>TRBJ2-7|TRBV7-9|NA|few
CASSLRIEAGPIYEQYF
TGTGCCAGCAGCTTAAGGATTGAGGCGGGACCGATCTACGAGCAGTACTTC
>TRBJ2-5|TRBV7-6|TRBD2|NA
CASSLNPGTSGAWKETQYF
TGTGCCAGCAGCTTAAACCCCGGGACTAGCGGGGCCTGGAAAGAGACCCAGTACTTC
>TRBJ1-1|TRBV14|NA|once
CASSQGTLNTEAFF
TGTGCCAGCAGCCAAGGGACACTGAACACTGAAGCTTTCTTT
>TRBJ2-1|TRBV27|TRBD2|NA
CASSPQGGSSYNEQFF
TGTGCCAGCAGCCCCCAGGGAGGGAGCTCCTACAATGAGCAGTTCTTC
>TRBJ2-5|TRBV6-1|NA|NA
CASIGQYQETQYF
TGTGCCAGCATCGGACAGTACCAAGAGACCCAGTACTTC
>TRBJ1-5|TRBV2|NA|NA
CASKQEVASNQPQHF
TGTGCCAGCAAGCAGGAGGTCGCTAGCAATCAGCCCCAGCATTTT
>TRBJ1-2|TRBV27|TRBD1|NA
CASSLRGRGYTF
TGTGCCAGCAGTTTAAGGGGGCGCGGCTACACCTTC
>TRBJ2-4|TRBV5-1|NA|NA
CASTDGVYENIQYF
TGCGCCAGCACCGACGGGGTCTACGAAAACATTCAGTACTTC
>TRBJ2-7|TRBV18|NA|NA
CASSAGLNSYEQYF
TGTGCCAGCTCAGCGGGACTGAATTCCTACGAGCAGTACTTC
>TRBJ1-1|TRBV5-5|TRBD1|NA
CASSPGAQKEDRENTEAFF
TGTGCCAGCAGCCCAGGGGCCCAAAAGGAGGACAGGGAGAACACTGAAGCTTTCTTT
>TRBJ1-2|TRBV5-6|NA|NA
CASSLGERGYTF
TGTGCCAGCAGCTTGGGTGAACGGGGCTACACCTTC
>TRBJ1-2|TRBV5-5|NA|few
CASSSPGQGNYGYTF
TGTGCCAGCAGCTCGCCGGGGCAGGGGAACTATGGCTACACCTTC
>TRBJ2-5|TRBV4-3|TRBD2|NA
CASSLLAGGIVETQYF
TGCGCCAGCAGCCTGCTAGCGGGGGGGATAGTGGAGACCCAGTACTTC
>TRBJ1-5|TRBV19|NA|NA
CASSIDGRSNQPQHF
TGTGCCAGTAGTATAGATGGGCGAAGCAATCAGCCCCAGCATTTT
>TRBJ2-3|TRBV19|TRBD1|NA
CASSIRGPESTDTQYF
TGTGCCAGTAGTATTAGGGGGCCAGAGTCCACAGATACGCAGTATTTT
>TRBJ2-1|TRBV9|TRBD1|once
CASSVDRGYHNEQFF
TGTGCCAGCAGCGTCGACAGGGGGTACCACAATGAGCAGTTCTTC
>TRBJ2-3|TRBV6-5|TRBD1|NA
CASYRGGTDTQYF
TGTGCCAGCTACAGGGGGGGCACAGATACGCAGTATTTT
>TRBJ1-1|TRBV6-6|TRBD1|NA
CASSSGTGGWNTEAFF
TGTGCCAGCAGTTCCGGGACAGGGGGCTGGAACACTGAAGCTTTCTTT
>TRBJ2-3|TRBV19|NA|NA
CASSPQGGKGTDTQYF
TGTGCCAGTAGTCCTCAAGGCGGGAAAGGCACAGATACGCAGTATTTT
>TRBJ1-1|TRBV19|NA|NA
CASSIDRDTEAFF
TGTGCCAGTAGTATAGATAGAGACACTGAAGCTTTCTTT
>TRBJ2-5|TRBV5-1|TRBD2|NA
CASSLGTSPKTQYF
TGCGCCAGCAGCTTGGGGACTAGCCCGAAGACCCAGTACTTC
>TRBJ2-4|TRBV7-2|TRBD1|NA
CASSRGQIKNIQYF
TGTGCCAGCAGCCGGGGACAGATCAAAAACATTCAGTACTTC
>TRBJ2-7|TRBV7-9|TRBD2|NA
CASSQAGGGAGVSYEQYF
TGTGCCAGCAGCCAAGCGGGCGGGGGAGCGGGAGTGTCCTACGAGCAGTACTTC
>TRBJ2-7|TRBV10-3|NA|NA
CAISESSSYEQYF
TGTGCCATCAGTGAGTCGAGCTCCTACGAGCAGTACTTC
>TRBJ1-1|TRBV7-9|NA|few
CASSLAGAVNTEAFF
TGTGCCAGCAGCTTAGCGGGGGCGGTGAACACTGAAGCTTTCTTT
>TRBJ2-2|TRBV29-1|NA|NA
CSSRTGTGELFF
TGCAGCTCCAGGACGGGAACCGGGGAGCTGTTTTTT
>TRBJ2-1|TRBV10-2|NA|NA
CASRGRNEQFF
TGCGCCAGCAGGGGCCGTAATGAGCAGTTCTTC
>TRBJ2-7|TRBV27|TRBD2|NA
CASSSGSAANEQYF
TGTGCCAGCAGTAGCGGGAGTGCTGCTAACGAGCAGTACTTC
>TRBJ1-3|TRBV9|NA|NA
CASSVAQGSGNTIYF
TGTGCCAGCAGCGTAGCCCAGGGCTCTGGAAACACCATATATTTT
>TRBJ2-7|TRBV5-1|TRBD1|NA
CASRSDRGYEQYF
TGCGCCAGCAGATCGGACAGGGGCTACGAGCAGTACTTC
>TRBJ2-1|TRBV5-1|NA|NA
CASSLARYNEQFF
TGCGCCAGCAGCTTGGCCAGATACAATGAGCAGTTCTTC
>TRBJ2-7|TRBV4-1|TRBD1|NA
CASSHGPFKTGQGNAYEQYF
TGCGCCAGCAGCCATGGCCCCTTTAAGACGGGACAGGGAAATGCCTACGAGCAGTACTTC
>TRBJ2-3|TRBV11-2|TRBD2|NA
CASSRSGSTDTQYF
TGTGCCAGCAGCCGTAGCGGGTCCACAGATACGCAGTATTTT